Detailed here is one T cell receptor (beta chain). Its specificity is not known. Sequenced by immunoSEQ multiplex PCR; TCRdb stores in-frame clones only, minus some. The sample has 20,000 to 30,000 clones; over 65% are singletons. Each of the patients experienced relapse following autologous stem cell transplantation, and their brentuximab vedotin exposure differed. The sample is drawn from a study of PD-1 blockade in classical Hodgkin lymphoma. Across the whole study: Nivolumab was given intravenously to patients at 3 mg/kg every 2 weeks. General study results and limits: Newly diagnosed patients reportedly trailed healthy donors in baseline TCR diversity. Complete responders matched newly diagnosed patients in baseline diversity. While CD8+ TCR diversity did not rise significantly by C4D1, CD4+ TCR diversity did.

Germline CDR1 is SGHRS and CDR2 is YFSETQ. There are 15 residues in the CDR3. V lost 4 bases and J lost 5, with 18 bases in between. The specimen was peripheral blood mononuclear cells (PBMCs), collected before the second cycle of nivolumab. The chain joins TRBV5-1 to TRBJ2-5; TRBD2 is a possible D gene (5 bases). The source is a human donor with classical Hodgkin lymphoma. CDR3 bases: TGCGCCAGCAGCCCGGGGTTACGGGGTTCTGAGACCCAGTACTTC. Translation gives CASSPGLRGSETQYF.